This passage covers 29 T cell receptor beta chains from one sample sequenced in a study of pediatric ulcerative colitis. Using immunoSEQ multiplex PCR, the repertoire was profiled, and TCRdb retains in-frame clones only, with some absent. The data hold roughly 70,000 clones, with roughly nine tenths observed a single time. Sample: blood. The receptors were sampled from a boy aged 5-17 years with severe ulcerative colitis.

For the CDR3, the DNA is TGTGCCAGCAGCGCGACAGGGTTCCCGGACTACGAGCAGTACTTC. Its translation is CASSATGFPDYEQYF. The J gene is TRBJ2-7, the V gene TRBV9; 7 bases match TRBD1. The CDR3 has 15 amino acids. The V gene's germline CDR1 is SGDLS and CDR2 YYNGEE. Germline trimming cut 3 bases from V and 3 bases from J; bases unmatched to any gene: 9.

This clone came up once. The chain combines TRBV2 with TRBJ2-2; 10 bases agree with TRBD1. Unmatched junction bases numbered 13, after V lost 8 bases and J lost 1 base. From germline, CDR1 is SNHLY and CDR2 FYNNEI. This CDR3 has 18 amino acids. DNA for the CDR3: TGTGCCAGCGAAGAGGGACAGGGGCATGTCATGAACACCGGGGAGCTGTTTTTT. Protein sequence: CASEEGQGHVMNTGELFF.

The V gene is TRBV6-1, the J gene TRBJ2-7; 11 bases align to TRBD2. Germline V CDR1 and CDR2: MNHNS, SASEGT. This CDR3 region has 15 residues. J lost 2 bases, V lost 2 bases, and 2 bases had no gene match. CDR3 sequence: CASSETSGSTYEQYF. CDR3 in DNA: TGTGCCAGCAGTGAAACTAGCGGGAGTACCTACGAGCAGTACTTC.

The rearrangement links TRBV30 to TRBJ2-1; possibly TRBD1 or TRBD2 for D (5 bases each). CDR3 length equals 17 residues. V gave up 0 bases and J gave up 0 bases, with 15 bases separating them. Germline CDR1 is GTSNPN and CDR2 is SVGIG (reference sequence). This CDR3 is CAWSVYQGGSSYNEQFF. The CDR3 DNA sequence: TGTGCCTGGAGTGTATATCAGGGTGGGAGCTCCTACAATGAGCAGTTCTTC.

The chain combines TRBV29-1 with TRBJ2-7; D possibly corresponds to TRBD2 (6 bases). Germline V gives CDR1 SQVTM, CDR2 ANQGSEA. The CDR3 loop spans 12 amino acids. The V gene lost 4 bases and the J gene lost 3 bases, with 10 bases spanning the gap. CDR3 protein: CSVVQGLYEQYF. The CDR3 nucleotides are TGCAGCGTTGTCCAGGGACTCTACGAGCAGTACTTC.

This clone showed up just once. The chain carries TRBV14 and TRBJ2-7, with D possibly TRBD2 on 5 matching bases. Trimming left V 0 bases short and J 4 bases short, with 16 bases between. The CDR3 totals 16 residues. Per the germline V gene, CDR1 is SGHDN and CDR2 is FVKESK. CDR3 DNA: TGTGCCAGCAGCCAAGATTTGAGGGCAGAAGCATACGAGCAGTACTTC. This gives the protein CASSQDLRAEAYEQYF.

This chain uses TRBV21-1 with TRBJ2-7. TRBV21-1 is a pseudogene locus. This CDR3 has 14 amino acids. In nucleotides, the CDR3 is TGTGCCAGCAGCGCCCAGTTCGTCTACTACGAGCAGTACTTC. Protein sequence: CASSAQFVYYEQYF.

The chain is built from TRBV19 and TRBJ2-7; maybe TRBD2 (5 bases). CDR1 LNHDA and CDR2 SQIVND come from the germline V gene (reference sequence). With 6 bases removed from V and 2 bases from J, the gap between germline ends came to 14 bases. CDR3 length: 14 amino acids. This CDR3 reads CASSTGGLAYEQYF. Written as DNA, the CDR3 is TGTGCCAGTAGCACGGGCGGGTTGGCCTACGAGCAGTACTTC.

The CDR3 loop is CASSQALTYGYTF. CDR3 coding DNA: TGTGCCAGCAGCCAAGCCCTCACCTATGGCTACACCTTC. The V and J genes are TRBV14 and TRBJ1-2; no firm D call. Trimming took 1 base from V and 4 from J, leaving 7 bases between them. Per germline, CDR1 SGHDN and CDR2 FVKESK. CDR3 length equals 13 residues.

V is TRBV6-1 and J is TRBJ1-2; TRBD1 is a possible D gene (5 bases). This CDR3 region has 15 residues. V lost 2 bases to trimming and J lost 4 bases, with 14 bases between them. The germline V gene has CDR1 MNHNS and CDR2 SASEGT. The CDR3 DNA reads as TGTGCCAGCAGTGAACCGGGACGGCCACTCTATGGCTACACCTTC. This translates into CASSEPGRPLYGYTF.

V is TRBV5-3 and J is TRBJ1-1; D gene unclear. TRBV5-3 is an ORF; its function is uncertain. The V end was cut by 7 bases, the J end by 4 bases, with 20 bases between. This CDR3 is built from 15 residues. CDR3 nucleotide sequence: TGTGCCAGAGATACAAATACCGAGTTCAGCACTGAAGCTTTCTTT. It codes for CARDTNTEFSTEAFF.

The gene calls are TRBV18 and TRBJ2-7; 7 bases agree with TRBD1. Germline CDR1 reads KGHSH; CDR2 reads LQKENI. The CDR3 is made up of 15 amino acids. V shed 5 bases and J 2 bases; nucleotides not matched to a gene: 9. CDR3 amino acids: CASSSIGQATYEQYF. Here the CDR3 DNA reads TGTGCCAGCTCATCCATTGGACAGGCGACCTACGAGCAGTACTTC.

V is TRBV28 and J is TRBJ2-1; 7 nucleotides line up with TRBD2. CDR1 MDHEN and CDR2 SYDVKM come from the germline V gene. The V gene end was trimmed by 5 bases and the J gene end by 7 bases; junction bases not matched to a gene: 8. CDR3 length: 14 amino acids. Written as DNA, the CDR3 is TGTGCCAGCAGTCCACCTGGGCGGGGGAATGAGCAGTTCTTC. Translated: CASSPPGRGNEQFF.

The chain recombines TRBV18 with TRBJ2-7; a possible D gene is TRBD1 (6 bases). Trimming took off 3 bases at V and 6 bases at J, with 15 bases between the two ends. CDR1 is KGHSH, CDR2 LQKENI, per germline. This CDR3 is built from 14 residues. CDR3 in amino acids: CASSPYRDGAEQYF. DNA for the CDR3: TGTGCCAGCTCACCCTACAGGGATGGGGCCGAGCAGTACTTC.

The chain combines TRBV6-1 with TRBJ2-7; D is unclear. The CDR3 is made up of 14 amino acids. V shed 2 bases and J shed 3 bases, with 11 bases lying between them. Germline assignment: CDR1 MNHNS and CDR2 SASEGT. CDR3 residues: CASSESLADYEQYF. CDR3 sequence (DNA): TGTGCCAGCAGTGAATCACTGGCGGACTACGAGCAGTACTTC.

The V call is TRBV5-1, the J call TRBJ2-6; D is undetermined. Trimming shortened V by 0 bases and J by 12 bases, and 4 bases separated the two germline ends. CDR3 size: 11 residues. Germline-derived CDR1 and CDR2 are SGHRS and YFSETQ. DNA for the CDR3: TGCGCCAGCAGCTTGGCAGGCGTCCTGACTTTC. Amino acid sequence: CASSLAGVLTF.

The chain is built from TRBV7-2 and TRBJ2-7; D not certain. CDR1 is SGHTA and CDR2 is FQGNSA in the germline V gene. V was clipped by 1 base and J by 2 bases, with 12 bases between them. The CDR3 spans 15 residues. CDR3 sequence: CASSLGGVGTYEQYF. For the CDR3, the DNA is TGTGCCAGCAGCTTAGGAGGAGTGGGAACCTACGAGCAGTACTTC.

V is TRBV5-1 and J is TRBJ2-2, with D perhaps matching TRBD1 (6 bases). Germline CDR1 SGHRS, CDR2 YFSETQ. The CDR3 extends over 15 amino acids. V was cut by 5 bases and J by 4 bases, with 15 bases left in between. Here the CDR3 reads CASRIQTGSTGELFF. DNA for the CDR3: TGCGCCAGCAGGATACAGACAGGTTCCACCGGGGAGCTGTTTTTT. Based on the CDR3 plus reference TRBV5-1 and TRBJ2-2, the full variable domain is KAGVTQTPRYLIKTRGQQVTLSCSPISGHRSVSWYQQTPGQGLQFLFEYFSETQRNKGNFPGRFSGRQFSNSRSEMNVSTLELGDSALYLCASRIQTGSTGELFFGEGSRLTVL.

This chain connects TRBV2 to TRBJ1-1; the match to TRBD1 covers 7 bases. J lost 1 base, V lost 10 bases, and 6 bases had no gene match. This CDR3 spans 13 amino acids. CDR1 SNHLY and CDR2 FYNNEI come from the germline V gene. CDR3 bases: TGTGCCACGACAGGGTCGAGGAACACTGAAGCTTTCTTT. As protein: CATTGSRNTEAFF.

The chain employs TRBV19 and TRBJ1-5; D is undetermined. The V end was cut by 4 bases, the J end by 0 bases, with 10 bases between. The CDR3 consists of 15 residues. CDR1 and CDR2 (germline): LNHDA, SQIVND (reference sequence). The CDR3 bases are TGTGCCAGTAGTACGGCTCAGAATAGCAATCAGCCCCAGCATTTT. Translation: CASSTAQNSNQPQHF.

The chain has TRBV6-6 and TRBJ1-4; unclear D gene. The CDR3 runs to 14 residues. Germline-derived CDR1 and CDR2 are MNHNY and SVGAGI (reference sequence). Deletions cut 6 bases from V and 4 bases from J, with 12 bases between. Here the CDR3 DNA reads TGTGCCAGCAGCCTAGGCACCCGTAATGAAAAACTGTTTTTT. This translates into CASSLGTRNEKLFF.

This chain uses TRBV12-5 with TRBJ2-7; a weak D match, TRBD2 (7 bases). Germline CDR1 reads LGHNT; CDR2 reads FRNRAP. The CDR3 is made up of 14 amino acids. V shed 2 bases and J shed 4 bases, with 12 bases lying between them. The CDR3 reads CASGLTGGNYEQYF. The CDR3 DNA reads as TGTGCTAGTGGTTTGACGGGGGGCAATTACGAGCAGTACTTC.

The CDR3, as DNA: TGTGCCAGCAGCTTAACCTCCTGGGCGGCGGTATCCTACGAGCAGTACTTC. Translated: CASSLTSWAAVSYEQYF. The chain joins TRBV13 to TRBJ2-7, with D unclear. This CDR3 region has 17 residues. CDR1 is PRHDT, CDR2 FYEKMQ, per germline (reference sequence). The V end lost 2 bases, the J end lost 1 base, and 18 bases lay between the germline ends.

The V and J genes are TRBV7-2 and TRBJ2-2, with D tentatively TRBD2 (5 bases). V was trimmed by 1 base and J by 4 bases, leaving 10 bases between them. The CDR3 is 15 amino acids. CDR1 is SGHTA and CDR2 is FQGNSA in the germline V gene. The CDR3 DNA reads TGTGCCAGCAGCTTAGGGGTGGGGAGCACCGGGGAGCTGTTTTTT. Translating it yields CASSLGVGSTGELFF.

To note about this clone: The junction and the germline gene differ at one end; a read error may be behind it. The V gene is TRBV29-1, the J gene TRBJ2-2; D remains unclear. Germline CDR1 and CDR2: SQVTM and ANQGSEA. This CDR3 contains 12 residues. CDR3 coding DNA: TGCAGCGCTTTAGCAAACAGCGGGGAGCTGTTTTTT. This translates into CSALANSGELFF.

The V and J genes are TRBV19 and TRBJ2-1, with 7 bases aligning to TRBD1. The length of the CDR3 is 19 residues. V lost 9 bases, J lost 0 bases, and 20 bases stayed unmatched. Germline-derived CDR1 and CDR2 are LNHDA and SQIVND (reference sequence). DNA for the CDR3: TGTGCCAGAAGCCTTTGGGACAGTCCTTACCCGAGCTCCTACAATGAGCAGTTCTTC. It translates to CARSLWDSPYPSSYNEQFF.

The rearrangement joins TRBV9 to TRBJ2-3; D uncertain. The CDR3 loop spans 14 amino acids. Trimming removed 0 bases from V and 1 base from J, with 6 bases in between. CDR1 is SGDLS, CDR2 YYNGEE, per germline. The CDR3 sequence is CASSVGRGTDTQYF. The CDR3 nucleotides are TGTGCCAGCAGCGTAGGTAGGGGCACAGATACGCAGTATTTT.

CDR3 coding DNA: TGTGCCAGCACGGCGGGAGGGCCCTCAGATACGCAGTATTTT. It is translated as CASTAGGPSDTQYF. The chain employs TRBV6-1 and TRBJ2-3; 9 nucleotides line up with TRBD2. V gave up 7 bases and J gave up 4 bases; unmatched junction bases: 6. The CDR3 loop spans 14 amino acids. CDR1 is MNHNS and CDR2 is SASEGT in the germline V gene.

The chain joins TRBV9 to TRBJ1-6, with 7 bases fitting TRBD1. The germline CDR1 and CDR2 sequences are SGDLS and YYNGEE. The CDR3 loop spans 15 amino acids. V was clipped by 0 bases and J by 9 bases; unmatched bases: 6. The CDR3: CASSVDYRGSSPLHF. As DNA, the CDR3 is TGTGCCAGCAGCGTAGACTACAGGGGAAGTTCACCCCTCCACTTT.